This passage covers 20 T cell receptor beta chains from one sample sequenced in a study of tumor-infiltrating lymphocytes in primary liver carcinoma. Between roughly 20 and 31 mg of unsorted bulk tissue served as the source from which RNA and DNA were co-extracted. With a constant-region primer, TCR beta cDNA was made from 450 to 500 ng of total RNA. Three rounds of nested multiplex PCR with slightly modified ARM-PCR produced TCR beta libraries. Both of the initial two PCR rounds ran for nine to ten cycles and employed TRBV1-TRBV30 forward primers alongside a C-beta reverse primer. TCRdb re-derived calls from the multiplex PCR reads in MiXCR, one entry per CDR3 protein. The sample contains 100,000 to 150,000 distinct CDR3 sequences, 64% of which appear only once. The source material was liver tumor tissue from sampling region 3. This sample's subset: tumor region T3, left-lateral pole. These receptors all come from a woman in her sixties with primary liver carcinoma and hepatitis B virus infection.

By share of the sample, this clonotype is medium-sized. V gene TRBV11-2 combines with J gene TRBJ2-5, with 7 bases identical to TRBD2. CDR1 SGHAT and CDR2 FQNNGV come from the germline V gene. V dropped 3 bases and J dropped 9; count of bases not matched to a gene: 7. The CDR3 spans 13 residues. For the CDR3, the DNA is TGTGCCAGCAGCTTTACGGGAGGCGGGGCCCAGTACTTC. It translates to CASSFTGGGAQYF.

In this sample, this clonotype turned up a few times. A much larger clone lies one base from this, so it may be a read error. The CDR3 region has the DNA TGTGCCAGCACCGCCCGGGGACGGGGAGTTGGGGATCAGTTCTTC. It codes for CASTARGRGVGDQFF. The rearrangement links TRBV6-5 to TRBJ2-1; D tentatively fits TRBD1 or TRBD2 (5 bases each). This CDR3 is built from 15 residues. The germline V and J ends were trimmed by 7 bases and 13 bases, with 26 bases remaining between them. Germline V gene sequence: CDR1 MNHEY, CDR2 SVGAGI.

The chain employs TRBV29-1 and TRBJ2-6; D tentatively fits TRBD1 or TRBD2 (5 bases each). In germline, CDR1 is SQVTM, CDR2 ANQGSEA. The CDR3 runs 13 residues. DNA of the CDR3: TGCAGAGCTGGGGGAACTGGGGCCAACGTCCTGACTTTC. Translation gives CRAGGTGANVLTF.

A note on this clonotype: One end of the junction does not line up with germline, which may come from a read error. The CDR3 DNA follows: TGCGGCGTGGTTGGGATAGCGAGAACCTACGAGCAGTACTTC. It translates to CGVVGIARTYEQYF. The chain recombines TRBV29-1 with TRBJ2-7; D possibly corresponds to TRBD2 (5 bases). CDR1 and CDR2 (germline): SQVTM, ANQGSEA. The CDR3 is 14 residues long.

In regard to this clonotype: The junction departs from the called germline gene at one end, perhaps through a read error. This chain uses TRBV5-4 with TRBJ2-7, with D possibly matching TRBD1 (6 bases). CDR1 is SGHNT, CDR2 YYREEE, per germline (reference sequence). This CDR3 region has 14 residues. CDR3 in DNA: TGTGCCAGTAGCTTGGGGGCAGGGTGGTACGAGCAGTACTTC. This sequence encodes CASSLGAGWYEQYF. Supplemented by reference TRBV5-4 and TRBJ2-7, the full variable domain reads ETGVTQSPTHLIKTRGQQVTLRCSSQSGHNTVSWYQQALGQGPQFIFQYYREEENGRGNFPPRFSGLQFPNYSSELNVNALELDDSALYLCASSLGAGWYEQYFGPGTRLTVT.

Points on this clonotype: A read error may produce the germline difference seen at one junction end. The chain is built from TRBV6-5 and TRBJ2-2, with a tentative D call TRBD2 (6 bases). The germline gives CDR1 MNHEY, CDR2 SVGAGI. This CDR3 is 17 amino acids long. The DNA for the CDR3 is TGTGCCTGCAGTTACCGAGGAGGGCCTCGGAGCACAGGGGAGCTGTTTTTT. Its translation is CACSYRGGPRSTGELFF.

Regarding this clonotype: The conserved phenylalanine or tryptophan is not found at the CDR3 terminus, so this likely reflects a read error. This chain uses TRBV29-1 with TRBJ1-5; tentative D call: TRBD1 (6 bases). Near its end, the DNA agrees better with TRBJ2-3, so the J call may be wrong. The germline CDR1 and CDR2 sequences are SQVTM and ANQGSEA. The CDR3 length is 14 residues. DNA of the CDR3: TGCAGCGCCTCAGAGACAGGCAGCAATCAGCCCCAGTATCTT. This encodes CSASETGSNQPQYL.

With regard to this clonotype: A much larger clone is a single base away; this may be a read error. The rearrangement joins TRBV4-2 to TRBJ2-3, with 12 bases that match TRBD2. Germline V CDR1 and CDR2: LGHNA, YNFKEQ. This CDR3 comprises 15 residues. This CDR3 is CASSRLAGETDRQYF. DNA for the CDR3: TGTGCCAGCAGCAGACTAGCGGGAGAGACAGATAGGCAGTATTTT.

For this clonotype: One end of the junction is discordant with germline, which a read error may explain. The gene calls are TRBV11-3 and TRBJ2-2; tentatively, D is TRBD2 (5 bases). CDR1 is SGHNT, CDR2 YENEEA, per germline. The CDR3 is made up of 17 amino acids. The CDR3 DNA sequence: TGTGCCAGCAGCTTATCTCGTGATGGTAATCGCGCCGGGGTGCTGTTTTTT. Residues: CASSLSRDGNRAGVLFF.

Of note for this clonotype: Being one base from a much bigger clone, this may be a read error. The chain is built from TRBV5-6 and TRBJ2-5; weak D call: TRBD2 (5 bases). The CDR3 extends over 14 amino acids. CDR1 and CDR2 from the germline V gene are SGHDT and YYEEEE. The chain's CDR3 is CASSTDGNQDTQYF. As DNA, the CDR3 is TGTGCCAGCAGCACGGACGGGAACCAAGATACCCAGTACTTC.

This clonotype was detected a few times. CDR3 sequence (DNA): TGTGCCAGCAGCTTCGGCGGGGCTGGTCAGCCCCAGCATTTT. This encodes CASSFGGAGQPQHF. The chain employs TRBV7-9 and TRBJ1-5; D possibly corresponds to TRBD1 (5 bases). Germline lookup yields CDR1 SEHNR and CDR2 FQNEAQ (reference sequence). Trimming removed 3 bases from V and 6 bases from J, with 12 bases in between. CDR3 size: 14 residues. Drawing the rest from reference TRBV7-9 and TRBJ1-5, the complete variable domain is DTGVSQNPRHKITKRGQNVTFRCDPISEHNRLYWYRQTLGQGPEFLTYFQNEAQLEKSRLLSDRFSAERPKGSFSTLEIQRTEQGDSAMYLCASSFGGAGQPQHFGDGTRLSIL.

This rearrangement joins TRBV5-1 to TRBJ1-4; tentatively, D is TRBD1 (5 bases). The CDR3 runs 16 residues. Trimming took 7 bases from V and 4 from J, leaving 20 bases between them. Germline-derived CDR1 and CDR2 are SGHRS and YFSETQ. CDR3 sequence: CASGPSRGGNNEKLFF. The CDR3 nucleotides read TGCGCCAGCGGCCCCTCGCGGGGGGGGAATAATGAAAAACTGTTTTTT.

As to this clonotype: At one boundary the junction diverges from the germline segment, which might be a read error. The rearrangement joins TRBV5-1 to TRBJ2-3; D unresolved. Germline CDR1 and CDR2: SGHRS and YFSETQ. There are 15 residues in the CDR3. DNA for the CDR3: TGCGCCAGGAGCTTGGGTCCAGGTAGCACAGATACGCAGTATTTT. This encodes CARSLGPGSTDTQYF. Filled out from reference TRBV5-1 and TRBJ2-3, the complete variable domain reads KAGVTQTPRYLIKTRGQQVTLSCSPISGHRSVSWYQQTPGQGLQFLFEYFSETQRNKGNFPGRFSGRQFSNSRSEMNVSTLELGDSALYLCARSLGPGSTDTQYFGPGTRLTVL.

This clonotype occurred many times. The chain is built from TRBV5-5 and TRBJ1-2, with TRBD1 matching 8 bases. The V gene's germline CDR1 is SGHKS and CDR2 YYEKEE (reference sequence). This CDR3 has 14 residues. With 7 bases clipped from V and 8 bases from J, the junction kept 13 bases outside the gene matches. Here the CDR3 reads CASLAYVDRDGYTF. CDR3 bases: TGTGCCAGCTTGGCTTACGTGGACAGGGACGGCTACACCTTC.

The count of this clonotype is one. J is TRBJ2-5 and V is TRBV30; D is uncertain. The CDR3 loop spans 14 amino acids. The ends were cut back, 5 bases at V and 5 bases at J, with 18 bases in the middle. The V gene's germline CDR1 is GTSNPN and CDR2 SVGIG (reference sequence). The CDR3 DNA follows: TGTGCCTGGGGCCATGGGGTGCCGGAGGAGACCCAGTACTTC. Its translation: CAWGHGVPEETQYF.

With regard to this clonotype: Since no conserved phenylalanine or tryptophan closes the CDR3, a read error is the likely cause. V usage is TRBV11-2 and J usage is TRBJ1-1; tentative D call: TRBD1 (5 bases). V lost 10 bases and J 7 bases, leaving 40 bases between the germline ends. Germline V CDR1 and CDR2: SGHAT, FQNNGV. The CDR3 has 20 residues. Here the CDR3 DNA reads TGTGCCACCAGTCCACATCAGCACGGACACCTTCGCTTTTGGGGCTATGAAGCTTTCTCT. This sequence encodes CATSPHQHGHLRFWGYEAFS.

This clonotype was counted ten times or more. This chain connects TRBV6-5 to TRBJ2-3; TRBD2 agrees at 7 bases. With 0 bases clipped from V and 0 bases from J, the junction kept 3 bases outside the gene matches. The CDR3 contains 16 residues. Germline values: CDR1 MNHEY, CDR2 SVGAGI. The CDR3 DNA follows: TGTGCCAGCAGTTACTCTAGGACTAGAAGCACAGATACGCAGTATTTT. Translated: CASSYSRTRSTDTQYF.

The table lists this clonotype with a few counts. The V gene is TRBV20-1, the J gene TRBJ2-5; D gene ambiguous. V dropped 1 base and J dropped 2 bases, with 8 bases sitting between them. CDR3 size: 13 residues. Germline CDR1 is DFQATT and CDR2 is SNEGSKA (reference sequence). The CDR3 DNA is TGCAGTGCTAGAGGGCAGCCGCAAGAGACCCAGTACTTC. Residues: CSARGQPQETQYF.

Note on this clonotype: A read error may produce the germline difference seen at one junction end. The CDR3 is CATSDSRTGAYEQYF. The CDR3 region has the DNA TGTGCCACCAGTGATTCGAGGACAGGGGCCTACGAACAGTACTTC. The chain employs TRBV24-1 and TRBJ2-7; TRBD1 matches at 9 bases. The CDR3 spans 15 residues. Germline V gene sequence: CDR1 KGHDR, CDR2 SFDVKD.

This clonotype was seen repeatedly, ten times or more. The gene calls are TRBV6-1 and TRBJ2-2, with D perhaps TRBD1 (5 bases). Germline V gives CDR1 MNHNS, CDR2 SASEGT. The CDR3 is 14 amino acids. Trimming pared 1 base from V and 5 bases from J, leaving 8 bases between. Written as DNA, the CDR3 is TGTGCCAGCAGTGAAGTAGGGGAAACCGGGGAGCTGTTTTTT. Encoded protein: CASSEVGETGELFF.